This T cell receptor (beta chain) was recovered during a study of PD-L1 blockade in urothelial cancer. The ends lost 6 bases at V and 1 base at J; junction bases unmatched: 12. Germline loops: CDR1 LNHDA, CDR2 SQIVND (reference sequence). The CDR3 is 17 amino acids. This clone was seen once. Only in-frame clones appear in the TCRdb table, and some are missing; sequencing was by immunoSEQ multiplex PCR. This table has 100,000 to 150,000 clones, more than 70% appearing once. As for time point: peripheral blood 6 weeks after treatment start. The sequence derives from a man aged 50 or older with urothelial cancer. The chain has TRBV19 and TRBJ2-3, with 8 bases fitting TRBD2. This sample comprised PBMCs, obtained around atezolizumab (anti-PD-L1) treatment. CDR3 amino acids: CASSRRASGRGTDTQYF. The CDR3 DNA reads as TGTGCCAGTAGCCGCCGGGCTAGCGGGCGGGGCACAGATACGCAGTATTTT. Looking up the rest from reference TRBV19 and TRBJ2-3 gives the full variable domain: DGGITQSPKYLFRKEGQNVTLSCEQNLNHDAMYWYRQDPGQGLRLIYYSQIVNDFQKGDIAEGYSVSREKKESFPLTVTSAQKNPTAFYLCASSRRASGRGTDTQYFGPGTRLTVL.